This passage covers 23 T cell receptor beta chains from one sample sequenced in a study of T-cell reconstitution after alpha-beta-depleted transplantation in children. The TCRbeta library incorporated unique molecular identifiers. TCRdb used MiXCR to reprocess the PCR reads, holding one entry per CDR3 protein. The table lists some 300,000 distinct CDR3 sequences, 10% of them singletons. Specimen: PBMCs, collected before TCRalphabeta/CD19-depleted stem cell transplant. The receptors derive from a boy under two years old with acute myeloid leukemia, due to receive a stem cell transplant.

This clonotype was recorded at least ten times. This chain joins TRBV20-1 and TRBJ1-1; no firm D call. V shed 0 bases and J shed 1 base, with 9 bases lying between them. This CDR3 region has 14 residues. CDR1 and CDR2 from the germline V gene are DFQATT and SNEGSKA (reference sequence). The CDR3: CSARDEDGNTEAFF. The CDR3 nucleotides are TGCAGTGCTAGAGATGAGGACGGGAACACTGAAGCTTTCTTT.

This clonotype was seen more than once but under ten times. Sequence at one end of the junction differs from germline and may be a read error. The chain combines TRBV5-1 with TRBJ2-7, with D hard to call. The CDR3 is 14 residues long. CDR1 and CDR2 (germline): SGHRS, YFSETQ. CDR3 sequence: CASGLECGTYEQYF. CDR3 DNA: TGCGCCAGCGGCTTGGAATGCGGCACCTACGAGCAGTACTTC.

The V and J genes are TRBV14 and TRBJ1-5; D is uncertain. Germline CDR1 reads SGHDN; CDR2 reads FVKESK. CDR3 size: 13 residues. V was clipped by 5 bases and J by 7 bases, with 12 bases between them. The CDR3 DNA follows: TGTGCCAGCAGCTGGTGGGGAAACCAGCCCCAGCATTTT. Translating it yields CASSWWGNQPQHF.

At least ten counts were recorded for this clonotype. The chain links TRBV18 to TRBJ2-6; TRBD2 agrees at 11 bases. The CDR3 loop spans 16 amino acids. The germline V gene encodes CDR1 KGHSH and CDR2 LQKENI. V gave up 3 bases and J gave up 2 bases; unmatched junction bases: 0. In DNA, the CDR3 is TGTGCCAGCTCACCTAGCGGGGGGGCTGGGGCCAACGTCCTGACTTTC. Protein: CASSPSGGAGANVLTF.

This clonotype appeared many times. The rearrangement joins TRBV5-1 to TRBJ1-1; TRBD1 agrees at 8 bases. The CDR3 sequence is 14 residues long. Losses at the gene ends were 5 bases for V and 3 bases for J; bases not matched to a gene: 6. Germline-derived CDR1 and CDR2 are SGHRS and YFSETQ. The CDR3 is CASSIRTGHTEAFF. DNA for the CDR3: TGCGCCAGCAGTATCAGGACAGGGCACACTGAAGCTTTCTTT.

This clonotype was recorded many times. The rearrangement joins TRBV12-3 or TRBV12-4 to TRBJ2-2; the match to TRBD1 covers 7 bases. J was trimmed by 1 base and V by 5 bases; bases with no gene match: 1. The CDR3 sequence is 14 residues long. The CDR3 sequence is CASSGQENTGELFF. CDR3 DNA: TGTGCCAGCAGTGGACAGGAGAACACCGGGGAGCTGTTTTTT.

This clonotype was counted ten times or more. The chain couples TRBV7-9 to TRBJ2-5, with D unclear. This CDR3 has 13 amino acids. V lost 2 bases and J lost 0, with 4 bases in between. CDR1 and CDR2 from the germline V gene are SEHNR and FQNEAQ (reference sequence). Here the CDR3 reads CASSLIHQETQYF. The CDR3 coding sequence is TGTGCCAGCAGCTTAATACACCAAGAGACCCAGTACTTC.

This clonotype was found many times. V and J are TRBV21-1 and TRBJ2-7. TRBV21-1 corresponds to a pseudogene. This CDR3 is built from 12 residues. The CDR3 loop is CASSKVAYEQYF. The CDR3 nucleotides are TGTGCCAGCAGCAAAGTGGCCTACGAGCAGTACTTC.

This clonotype was observed many times. V and J are TRBV12-5 and TRBJ1-4, with D unresolved. V was pared by 5 bases and J by 4 bases, with 11 bases between. CDR3 size: 14 residues. The germline V gene encodes CDR1 LGHNT and CDR2 FRNRAP. CDR3 sequence reads: CASGTDGFNEKLFF. The CDR3 DNA follows: TGTGCTAGTGGTACCGACGGCTTTAATGAAAAACTGTTTTTT.

V gene TRBV28 combines with J gene TRBJ2-5; D remains ambiguous. Between the trimmed V and J ends, which lost 5 bases and 3 bases, there was a span of 4 bases. The germline gives CDR1 MDHEN, CDR2 SYDVKM. This CDR3 spans 11 amino acids. CDR3 in amino acids: CASSPKETQYF. The CDR3 DNA is TGTGCCAGCAGTCCAAAAGAGACCCAGTACTTC. The entire variable domain, with the rest obtained from reference TRBV28 and TRBJ2-5, is as follows: DVKVTQSSRYLVKRTGEKVFLECVQDMDHENMFWYRQDPGLGLRLIYFSYDVKMKEKGDIPEGYSVSREKKERFSLILESASTNQTSMYLCASSPKETQYFGPGTRLLVL.

In its sample, this clonotype was seen many times. This chain uses TRBV7-3 with TRBJ2-3; 10 nucleotides agree with TRBD2. Germline-derived CDR1 and CDR2 are SGHTA and FQGTGA. The CDR3 extends over 22 amino acids. V lost 1 base and J lost 3; bases outside the gene matches: 22. The CDR3 DNA reads as TGTGCCAGCAGCTTAAAGGCCCGACAGGGAACTAGCGGGGACCTCAGAACAGATACGCAGTATTTT. Its protein is CASSLKARQGTSGDLRTDTQYF.

In this sample, this clonotype turned up many times. The gene calls are TRBV15 and TRBJ2-5; D might be TRBD1 (6 bases). Deletions cut 4 bases from V and 4 bases from J, with 10 bases between. The germline V gene encodes CDR1 LNHNV and CDR2 YYDKDF (reference sequence). The CDR3 is made up of 13 amino acids. CDR3 nucleotide sequence: TGTGCCACCAGCAAACACAGGGCAGAGACCCAGTACTTC. Protein sequence: CATSKHRAETQYF.

This clonotype was picked up many times. The V gene is TRBV20-1, the J gene TRBJ1-2; possibly TRBD1 for D (6 bases). The germline V and J ends were trimmed by 6 bases and 2 bases, with 10 bases remaining between them. The V gene's germline CDR1 is DFQATT and CDR2 SNEGSKA (reference sequence). This CDR3 contains 12 residues. CDR3 DNA: TGCAGTGCCAGGGACAACAACTATGGCTACACCTTC. Its protein product is CSARDNNYGYTF.

The chain couples TRBV12-3 or TRBV12-4 to TRBJ2-3, with 8 positions matching TRBD2. The J segment lost 2 bases and the V segment lost 0 bases, leaving 7 bases of the junction unmatched. CDR3 length equals 17 residues. The chain's CDR3 is CASSLANTAGDTDTQYF. CDR3 sequence (DNA): TGTGCCAGCAGTTTAGCGAATACAGCGGGGGACACAGATACGCAGTATTTT.

This clonotype was counted only a few times. V usage is TRBV5-1 and J usage is TRBJ2-2; the match to TRBD2 covers 16 bases. Per germline, CDR1 SGHRS and CDR2 YFSETQ. The CDR3 has 20 amino acids. The trim removed 5 bases at V and 4 bases at J, leaving 14 bases unmatched. The CDR3 DNA is TGCGCCAGCAGTCGGTCCTTCCCGGGACTAGCGGGGGGGAGCACCGGGGAGCTGTTTTTT. It yields the protein CASSRSFPGLAGGSTGELFF.

This clonotype has at least ten counts. This chain uses TRBV12-3 or TRBV12-4 with TRBJ1-2; tentative D call: TRBD1 (5 bases). Trimming left V 1 base short and J 8 bases short, with 11 bases between. The CDR3 contains 13 residues. CDR3 amino acids: CASSLGAGHGYTF. For the CDR3, the DNA is TGTGCCAGCAGTTTAGGGGCAGGGCACGGCTACACCTTC.

This clonotype was seen a few times. CDR3: CASSLGGGPSNQPQHF. The CDR3 DNA is TGTGCCAGCAGCTTAGGGGGGGGGCCGAGCAATCAGCCCCAGCATTTT. The chain recombines TRBV7-9 with TRBJ1-5, with D perhaps TRBD1 (6 bases). Between the trimmed V and J ends, which lost 1 base and 1 base, there was a span of 11 bases. The CDR3 runs 16 residues. CDR1 and CDR2 (germline): SEHNR, FQNEAQ (reference sequence).

This clonotype showed up many times. This chain joins TRBV28 and TRBJ1-2, with a possible D match to TRBD1 (6 bases). Trimming left V 5 bases short and J 8 bases short, with 21 bases between. The germline gives CDR1 MDHEN, CDR2 SYDVKM. This CDR3 is built from 15 residues. The CDR3 DNA reads TGTGCCAGCAGTCCCTTTCGACAACAGGGATACGGCTACACCTTC. As protein: CASSPFRQQGYGYTF.

This clonotype was seen a few times. J is TRBJ2-4 and V is TRBV6-2 or TRBV6-3; 8 nucleotides line up with TRBD1. The CDR3 runs to 15 residues. The germline gives CDR1 MNHEY, CDR2 SVGEGT. Trimming removed 6 bases from V and 2 bases from J; junction bases left unmatched: 6. In DNA form, the CDR3 reads TGTGCCAGCAGCTTTCGACAGGGGACCAAAAACATTCAGTACTTC. This codes for CASSFRQGTKNIQYF.

The chain recombines TRBV28 with TRBJ1-2, with 7 bases aligning to TRBD1. The CDR3 has 15 residues. Per the germline V gene, CDR1 is MDHEN and CDR2 is SYDVKM. With V trimmed by 5 bases and J by 4 bases, 10 bases remained unmatched. CDR3 residues: CASSRNRGNSYGYTF. The CDR3, as DNA: TGTGCCAGCAGTAGAAACAGGGGCAATTCCTATGGCTACACCTTC.

This clonotype was observed at least ten times. V and J are TRBV29-1 and TRBJ2-4, with 10 bases identical to TRBD1. With 7 bases clipped from V and 0 bases from J, the junction kept 3 bases outside the gene matches. The germline CDR1 and CDR2 sequences are SQVTM and ANQGSEA. This CDR3 is built from 14 residues. This CDR3 is CSGRDRGAKNIQYF. As DNA, the CDR3 is TGCAGCGGTCGGGACAGGGGAGCCAAAAACATTCAGTACTTC.

This clonotype was counted many times. The V call is TRBV20-1, the J call TRBJ2-7; D not certain. V was cut by 3 bases and J by 2 bases, with 14 bases left in between. From germline, CDR1 is DFQATT and CDR2 SNEGSKA (reference sequence). The CDR3 spans 14 residues. The chain's CDR3 is CSASRTRLTYEQYF. The CDR3 DNA reads TGCAGTGCTAGCCGCACACGCCTAACCTACGAGCAGTACTTC.

This clonotype has ten or more counts. The chain couples TRBV7-2 to TRBJ1-2; possible D gene TRBD1, 6 bases. Germline V gene sequence: CDR1 SGHTA, CDR2 FQGNSA. V lost 5 bases and J 5 bases, leaving 18 bases between the germline ends. The CDR3 loop spans 15 amino acids. The CDR3 DNA follows: TGTGCCAGCAGCCCCCGGGACACCGCCGGGTATGGCTACACCTTC. Protein sequence: CASSPRDTAGYGYTF.